This is a list of T cell receptor beta chains from one sample in a study of OX40 agonist ivuxolimab in advanced cancers. Method: immunoSEQ multiplex PCR; TCRdb's copy keeps in-frame clones and lacks some. The sample records 55,000 to 75,000 clones, 85% being singletons. Sequencing used CD4+ or CD8+ T cells sorted from blood, obtained in a trial of the OX40 agonist ivuxolimab. The receptors here all came from an adult with an advanced solid tumor such as melanoma, head and neck, liver or kidney cancer. CDR3s include the opening cysteine and the closing phenylalanine or tryptophan. The D gene is left open where the match is weak. Only part of the rows carry a size: once, few, many, or a class if the clone is expanded.

d_call	cdr3_length	v_call	j_call	clone_size	cdr3_aa	cdr3_nt
-	16	TRBV7-2	TRBJ2-5	once	CASSQLFREGQETQYF	TGTGCCAGCAGCCAATTATTCCGGGAAGGGCAAGAGACCCAGTACTTC
TRBD1	16	TRBV30	TRBJ2-7	-	CAWNPLKTGGVYEQYF	TGTGCCTGGAATCCCTTAAAGACAGGGGGTGTCTACGAGCAGTACTTC
TRBD1	14	TRBV10-3	TRBJ2-5	-	CAIRQGTAQETQYF	TGTGCCATCAGGCAGGGGACAGCCCAAGAGACCCAGTACTTC
TRBD1	13	TRBV28	TRBJ1-1	-	CASSQGGPTEAFF	TGTGCCAGCAGTCAGGGGGGTCCTACTGAAGCTTTCTTT
-	12	TRBV6-1	TRBJ2-3	once	CAIEQGTDTQYF	TGTGCCATAGAACAGGGAACAGATACGCAGTATTTT
-	13	TRBV9	TRBJ1-1	medium-sized	CASSRDIVTEAFF	TGTGCCAGCAGCAGGGACATAGTCACTGAAGCTTTCTTT
TRBD1	15	TRBV11-2	TRBJ2-3	-	CASSSWTGITDTQYF	TGTGCCAGCAGCTCGTGGACAGGGATCACAGATACGCAGTATTTT
-	13	TRBV7-3	TRBJ1-1	-	CASSSHQNTEAFF	TGTGCCAGCAGTTCACACCAGAACACTGAAGCTTTCTTT
TRBD1	12	TRBV27	TRBJ2-7	-	CASSYRGLGQYF	TGTGCCAGCAGTTACAGGGGGCTTGGGCAGTACTTC
-	16	TRBV7-9	TRBJ1-3	-	CASSLEVVSFGNTIYF	TGTGCCAGCAGCTTAGAAGTGGTCAGCTTTGGAAACACCATATATTTT
-	15	TRBV4-2	TRBJ1-2	-	CASSQDTQANYGYTF	TGTGCCAGCAGCCAAGATACACAGGCTAACTATGGCTACACCTTC
-	15	TRBV2	TRBJ2-6	-	CASSADNSGANVLTF	TGTGCCAGCAGCGCGGACAACTCTGGGGCCAACGTCCTGACTTTC
TRBD1	15	TRBV5-1	TRBJ2-7	-	CASSPGQGGSYEQYF	TGCGCCAGCAGCCCGGGACAGGGGGGGTCCTACGAGCAGTACTTC
-	15	TRBV21-1	TRBJ1-2	many	CASSREDSSNYGYTF	TGTGCCAGCAGCAGAGAAGACAGCTCTAACTATGGCTACACCTTC
TRBD1	16	TRBV15	TRBJ2-4	-	CATSTGTAVTKNIQYF	TGTGCCACCAGCACCGGGACAGCTGTGACCAAAAACATTCAGTACTTC
TRBD1	13	TRBV12-5	TRBJ2-7	-	CASGRDRGYEQYF	TGTGCTAGTGGACGGGACAGGGGGTACGAGCAGTACTTC
-	14	TRBV6-1	TRBJ2-7	-	CASSEWGSEREQYF	TGTGCCAGCAGTGAATGGGGGTCGGAGAGGGAGCAGTACTTC
-	13	TRBV5-1	TRBJ1-4	few	CASSFRLDEKLFF	TGCGCCAGCAGCTTCCGGTTAGATGAAAAACTGTTTTTT
-	13	TRBV5-8	TRBJ2-7	-	CATEDRLSYEQYF	TGTGCCACCGAAGACAGGCTTTCATACGAGCAGTACTTC
-	17	TRBV30	TRBJ2-1	-	CAWSVISFLGRGNEQFF	TGTGCCTGGAGTGTAATTAGTTTTCTAGGGAGGGGGAATGAGCAGTTCTTC
-	13	TRBV2	TRBJ2-3	once	CASSPNLGDTQYF	TGTGCCAGCAGCCCAAATCTGGGCGATACGCAGTATTTT
-	15	TRBV10-1	TRBJ2-5	-	CASSESRPPYGTQYF	TGCGCCAGCAGTGAGTCCAGACCGCCTTACGGGACCCAGTACTTC
TRBD1	15	TRBV30	TRBJ1-4	-	CAYSAGTGSFEKLFF	TGTGCCTACTCAGCCGGGACAGGGTCTTTTGAAAAACTGTTTTTT
-	15	TRBV2	TRBJ2-3	-	CASNRGGAGTDTQYF	TGTGCCAGCAACAGAGGGGGGGCCGGGACAGATACGCAGTATTTT
-	11	TRBV7-9	TRBJ1-1	-	CASTRGTEAFF	TGTGCCAGCACCCGCGGGACAGAAGCTTTCTTT
-	15	TRBV11-2	TRBJ1-3	-	CASSPVRVSGNTIYF	TGTGCCAGCAGCCCGGTGCGAGTCTCTGGAAACACCATATATTTT
-	15	TRBV18	TRBJ2-7	-	CASSPSRGLHDEQYF	TGTGCCAGCTCACCAAGCCGGGGCTTGCACGACGAGCAGTACTTC
-	13	TRBV9	TRBJ2-2	-	CASSGTRTGELFF	TGTGCCAGCAGCGGTACACGAACCGGGGAGCTGTTTTTT
-	13	TRBV6-1	TRBJ2-2	-	CASSGQQTGELFF	TGTGCCAGCAGTGGACAGCAAACCGGGGAGCTGTTTTTT
TRBD2	15	TRBV6-4	TRBJ2-1	-	CASQREGSSYNEQFF	TGTGCCAGCCAGCGGGAGGGCAGCTCCTACAATGAGCAGTTCTTC
TRBD1	13	TRBV29-1	TRBJ2-7	-	CSVRTGVAYEQYF	TGCAGCGTGCGGACAGGGGTCGCCTACGAGCAGTACTTC
TRBD2	18	TRBV18	TRBJ2-1	-	CASSPTRLAGGPRNEQFF	TGTGCCAGCTCACCAACCAGACTAGCGGGAGGGCCGAGAAATGAGCAGTTCTTC
-	14	TRBV12-1	TRBJ1-1	-	CASSFGPMNTEAFF	TGTGCCAGCAGCTTTGGTCCGATGAACACTGAAGCTTTCTTT
-	14	TRBV13	TRBJ1-4	-	CASSLGQRNEKLFF	TGTGCCAGCAGTTTAGGACAGCGTAATGAAAAACTGTTTTTT
-	13	TRBV18	TRBJ1-4	-	CASRVTRNEKLFF	TGTGCCAGCCGCGTCACGAGGAATGAAAAACTGTTTTTT
TRBD1	15	TRBV13	TRBJ2-1	once	CASSLWTGSYNEQFF	TGTGCCAGCAGCTTGTGGACAGGGTCCTACAATGAGCAGTTCTTC
-	13	TRBV6-9	TRBJ1-5	-	CASSYSSPLAQHF	TGTGCCAGCAGTTACTCCAGTCCCTTGGCCCAGCATTTT
TRBD1	14	TRBV5-1	TRBJ1-4	-	CASRQGAANEKLFF	TGCGCCAGCCGCCAGGGGGCAGCTAATGAAAAACTGTTTTTT
-	15	TRBV5-8	TRBJ2-3	-	CASSLGSTDPDTQYF	TGTGCCAGCAGCTTGGGATCCACGGATCCAGATACGCAGTATTTT
TRBD1	14	TRBV13	TRBJ1-2	-	CASSSLDRGEGYTF	TGTGCCAGCAGCTCGCTGGACAGGGGCGAAGGCTACACCTTC
-	14	TRBV4-3	TRBJ1-1	-	CASSHTWDRPEAFF	TGCGCCAGCAGCCATACCTGGGACCGCCCTGAAGCTTTCTTT